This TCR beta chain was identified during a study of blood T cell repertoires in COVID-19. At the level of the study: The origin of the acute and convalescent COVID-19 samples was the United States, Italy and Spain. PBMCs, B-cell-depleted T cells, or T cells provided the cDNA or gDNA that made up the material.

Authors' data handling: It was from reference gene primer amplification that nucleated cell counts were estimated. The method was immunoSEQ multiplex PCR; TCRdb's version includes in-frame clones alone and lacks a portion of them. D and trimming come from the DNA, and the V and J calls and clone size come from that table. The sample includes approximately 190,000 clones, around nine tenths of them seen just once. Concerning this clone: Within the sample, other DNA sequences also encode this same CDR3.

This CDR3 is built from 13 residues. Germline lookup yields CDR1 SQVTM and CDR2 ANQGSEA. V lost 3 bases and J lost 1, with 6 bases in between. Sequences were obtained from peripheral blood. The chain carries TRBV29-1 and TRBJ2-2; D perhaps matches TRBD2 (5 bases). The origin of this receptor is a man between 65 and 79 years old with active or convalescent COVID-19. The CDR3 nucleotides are TGCAGCGTTGATCGGGGGAACACCGGGGAGCTGTTTTTT. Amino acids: CSVDRGNTGELFF.